Listed below are T cell receptor beta chains from one sample, sequenced in a study of shared clonotypes between healthy human individuals. Using immunoSEQ multiplex PCR, the repertoire was profiled, and TCRdb retains in-frame clones only, with some absent. This repertoire shows roughly 1,500,000 clones, approximately 98.5% found once; its top ten account for roughly 0.35%. The sequenced sample was naive CD4+ T cells sorted from blood. These receptors originate from a man aged 25-45 years in good health. CDR3s include the opening cysteine and the closing phenylalanine or tryptophan. Each record gives: D gene, J gene, V gene, clone size, CDR3 DNA, CDR3 protein. A D gene is named only where the DNA matches it firmly. For some rows the clone size is stated as once, few or many, or as a class when expanded; others skip it.

-,TRBJ2-5,TRBV7-9,-,TGTGCCAGCAGCCCTCTGACAAGGTCCCAGGAGACCCAGTACTTC,CASSPLTRSQETQYF
TRBD2,TRBJ2-1,TRBV5-4,-,TGTGCCAGCAGCAGGACTAGCGGGAGCTATGAGCAGTTCTTC,CASSRTSGSYEQFF
TRBD2,TRBJ2-2,TRBV18,-,TGTGCCAGCTCACCGCTTGCGGGAGAGGCCGGGGAGCTGTTTTTT,CASSPLAGEAGELFF
-,TRBJ2-7,TRBV6-4,-,TGTGCCAGCAGTGTGCAGGTGGGATACGAGCAGTACTTC,CASSVQVGYEQYF
TRBD1,TRBJ2-5,TRBV14,-,TGTGCCAGCAGCCCTAACCGGGACAGGGATTCAGAGACCCAGTACTTC,CASSPNRDRDSETQYF
TRBD2,TRBJ2-3,TRBV9,-,TGTGCCAGCAGCGCCGGGCTGGGACTAGCGGGAGGTAGAGATACGCAGTATTTT,CASSAGLGLAGGRDTQYF
TRBD1,TRBJ2-1,TRBV5-1,-,TGCGCCAGCAGCTCCCGACAGGGGGGGAATGAGCAGTTCTTC,CASSSRQGGNEQFF
TRBD1,TRBJ2-2,TRBV7-9,-,TGTGCCAGCAGCTTCACAGGGGCCGGGGAGCTGTTTTTT,CASSFTGAGELFF
-,TRBJ1-2,TRBV27,-,TGTGCCAGCATCAAATCCCGGTCGGGGCCCGATAACTATGGCTACACCTTC,CASIKSRSGPDNYGYTF
-,TRBJ2-7,TRBV20-1,-,TGCAGTGCTAAGTGGTACGAGCAGTACTTC,CSAKWYEQYF
-,TRBJ2-1,TRBV9,-,TGTGCCAGCAGCTCCCGGACAGACCGCTACAATGAGCAGTTCTTC,CASSSRTDRYNEQFF
-,TRBJ1-2,TRBV7-9,-,TGTGCCAGCAGCCGGCCGGGGTCTAACTATGGCTACACCTTC,CASSRPGSNYGYTF
-,TRBJ2-1,TRBV7-9,-,TGTGCCAGCAGCCTAGAGAGTGAGCAGTTCTTC,CASSLESEQFF
-,TRBJ2-7,TRBV7-3,-,TGTGCCAGCAGCTTAAGGGCAGGCCTGCGGGAGCAGTACTTC,CASSLRAGLREQYF
TRBD1,TRBJ1-1,TRBV5-1,-,TGCGCCAGCAGGGGACAGGGGGCGCCCAGCACTGAAGCTTTCTTT,CASRGQGAPSTEAFF
TRBD2,TRBJ2-1,TRBV27,-,TGTGCCAGCAGTTCTCTAGCGGGGAACAATGAGCAGTTCTTC,CASSSLAGNNEQFF
TRBD1,TRBJ2-7,TRBV29-1,-,TGCAGCGTTGGCCGAGGGTTCGGGACAGGGACCTACGAGCAGTACTTC,CSVGRGFGTGTYEQYF
-,TRBJ2-3,TRBV7-3,-,TGTGCCAGCAGCTTAATGTCGGGAGCTAGCACAGATACGCAGTATTTT,CASSLMSGASTDTQYF
-,TRBJ2-1,TRBV27,-,TGTGCCAGCAGTTTATCCCCCCTAACCTTGCCTTACAATGAGCAGTTCTTC,CASSLSPLTLPYNEQFF
-,TRBJ1-2,TRBV25-1,-,TGTGCCAGCAGTGGCCGGGTCCGGGACCCTCCTGGCTATGGCTACACCTTC,CASSGRVRDPPGYGYTF
-,TRBJ2-3,TRBV28,-,TGTGCCAGCAGTGTCTCAGATACGCAGTATTTT,CASSVSDTQYF
-,TRBJ1-5,TRBV27,-,TGTGCCAGCAGTTTATCGGGGGCCCATCAGCCCCAGCATTTT,CASSLSGAHQPQHF
-,TRBJ1-3,TRBV5-1,-,TGCGCCAGCAGCTTGGAAGGGGTGGCTGGAAACACCATATATTTT,CASSLEGVAGNTIYF
TRBD1,TRBJ2-7,TRBV11-2,once,TGTGCCAGCAGCCCCGTTCAGGGGGCGGGCGAGCAGTACTTC,CASSPVQGAGEQYF
-,TRBJ1-4,TRBV15,-,TGTGCCACCAGCAGAGATCTCAGGGATGAAAAACTGTTTTTT,CATSRDLRDEKLFF
-,TRBJ2-1,TRBV15,-,TGTGCCACCAGCCCAGGACAGTCCGTCTACAATGAGCAGTTCTTC,CATSPGQSVYNEQFF
TRBD1,TRBJ2-7,TRBV18,-,TGTGCCAGCTCACCTCGGACAGGGGGAAGGTACGAGCAGTACTTC,CASSPRTGGRYEQYF
-,TRBJ2-1,TRBV5-4,-,TGTGCCAGCAGCTTGCGTTCCCATCGGGGCAATGAGCAGTTCTTC,CASSLRSHRGNEQFF
-,TRBJ1-4,TRBV4-1,-,TGCGCCAGCAGCCAAGGTTTCACAGGGTTGAAGAAACTGTTTTTT,CASSQGFTGLKKLFF
-,TRBJ2-1,TRBV9,-,TGTGCCAGCAGCGGTCGGGACCCCTCCTACAATGAGCAGTTCTTC,CASSGRDPSYNEQFF
TRBD2,TRBJ2-4,TRBV7-9,-,TGTGCCAGCAGCCAATTTAGCGGGAGGGCCGGTGTCGTGGGCATTCAGTACTTC,CASSQFSGRAGVVGIQYF
TRBD1,TRBJ1-5,TRBV27,-,TGTGCCAGCAGTTCCGGGACAGGGGGATTTGGAGGCAATCAGCCCCAGCATTTT,CASSSGTGGFGGNQPQHF
-,TRBJ2-1,TRBV7-6,once,TGTGCCAGCAGCCGACTCGGCTCTGAGCAGTTCTTC,CASSRLGSEQFF
TRBD1,TRBJ1-1,TRBV5-4,-,TGTGCCAGCAGCTTGTTTCAGGCAGGGGGCACTGAAGCTTTCTTT,CASSLFQAGGTEAFF
-,TRBJ2-7,TRBV18,once,TGTGCCAGCTCACCACAGGACAACTACGAGCAGTACTTC,CASSPQDNYEQYF
-,TRBJ1-2,TRBV29-1,-,TGCAGCGTTGGGGTAGGGTGGGACTATGGCTACACCTTC,CSVGVGWDYGYTF
-,TRBJ2-5,TRBV25-1,-,TGTGCCAGCAGCCAATTTCGTGCTGGGGAGACCCAGTACTTC,CASSQFRAGETQYF
-,TRBJ2-7,TRBV7-9,-,TGTGCCAGCAGCCCCAGGTCCTCCTACGAGCAGTACTTC,CASSPRSSYEQYF
-,TRBJ1-2,TRBV5-1,-,TGCGCCAGCAGCCCGGGACTCTCGACCTATGGCTACACCTTC,CASSPGLSTYGYTF
-,TRBJ2-7,TRBV15,-,TGTGCCACCAGCAGAGAATTAAGTCCCTACGAGCAGTACTTC,CATSRELSPYEQYF
-,TRBJ2-3,TRBV5-1,once,TGCGCCAGCAGAAGACGGACAGACACAGATACGCAGTATTTT,CASRRRTDTDTQYF
TRBD1,TRBJ1-2,TRBV27,-,TGTGCCAGCAGTGTAACTACAGGGGAAGTTGGCTACACCTTC,CASSVTTGEVGYTF
TRBD1,TRBJ2-7,TRBV4-3,-,TGCGCCAGCAGCCAGGGACAGAGATCCTACGAGCAGTACTTC,CASSQGQRSYEQYF
-,TRBJ2-7,TRBV15,-,TGTGCCACCAGCGCGCCGAGGGGCCGGGAACGGTACGAGCAGTACTTC,CATSAPRGRERYEQYF
TRBD1,TRBJ2-2,TRBV5-4,-,TGTGCCAGCAGCCGCGGACAGGGAAACACCGGGGAGCTGTTTTTT,CASSRGQGNTGELFF
-,TRBJ2-3,TRBV5-4,-,TGTGCCAGCAGCTTGGATTTACGGTACACAGATACGCAGTATTTT,CASSLDLRYTDTQYF
TRBD2,TRBJ2-3,TRBV5-1,-,TGCGCCAGCAGGGGATTAAGAAGCGGGAGGACAAACTTAAAAGACACAGATACGCAGTATTTT,CASRGLRSGRTNLKDTDTQYF
TRBD2,TRBJ2-1,TRBV29-1,-,TGCAGCGTTGGGGGAGGGTGGAATGAGCAGTTCTTC,CSVGGGWNEQFF
-,TRBJ2-1,TRBV10-2,once,TGCGCCAGCAGTGATAACAGGCATAATGAGCAGTTCTTC,CASSDNRHNEQFF
-,TRBJ1-2,TRBV5-1,-,TGCGCCAGCAGCTGGCAGGGATATGGCTACACCTTC,CASSWQGYGYTF
TRBD2,TRBJ2-1,TRBV5-1,-,TGCGCCAGCAGCTTGGCCCTAGCGGGAGGTGCGGATGAGCAGTTCTTC,CASSLALAGGADEQFF
TRBD2,TRBJ2-2,TRBV7-2,-,TGTGCCAGCAGCCCCCCTAGCGGGGTCACCGGGGAGCTGTTTTTT,CASSPPSGVTGELFF
TRBD1,TRBJ2-1,TRBV18,-,TGTGCCAGCTCACCCAACAGGGGGCTTTACAATGAGCAGTTCTTC,CASSPNRGLYNEQFF
-,TRBJ1-2,TRBV5-1,-,TGCGCCAGCAGCTTGGGATTTCCGGGATCCTCCTATGGCTACACCTTC,CASSLGFPGSSYGYTF
-,TRBJ2-2,TRBV6-4,-,TGTGCCAGCAGTGACGTTACTCGGGGCACCGGGGAGCTGTTTTTT,CASSDVTRGTGELFF
-,TRBJ1-1,TRBV15,-,TGTGCCACCAGCAGAAATCCGGGAGGGGTAACTTTCTTT,CATSRNPGGVTFF
-,TRBJ2-3,TRBV15,-,TGTGCCACCAGCAGCTACCCCCGAGATACGCAGTATTTT,CATSSYPRDTQYF
-,TRBJ2-7,TRBV19,-,TGTGCCAGTGGCAACCCCGAGCAGTACTTC,CASGNPEQYF
TRBD1,TRBJ1-3,TRBV27,-,TGTGCCAGCAGTCCCATGCCGGGACAGGGTGGTCCTGGGGGAAACACCATATATTTT,CASSPMPGQGGPGGNTIYF
-,TRBJ2-7,TRBV27,-,TGTGCCAGCAGTAGAGCAAGGGACTCCTACGAGCAGTACTTC,CASSRARDSYEQYF